The subject of this entry is one T cell receptor (beta chain). The sample belongs to a study of blood T cell repertoires in COVID-19. Turning to the study itself: Whether acute or convalescent, the COVID-19 samples came from the United States, Italy and Spain. PBMCs, B-cell-depleted T cells, or T cells provided the cDNA or gDNA that made up the material.

The V and J ends lost 6 bases and 0 bases, in that order; junction bases with no gene match: 5. CDR1 and CDR2 from the germline V gene are MNHEY and SVGAGI. The CDR3 has 15 amino acids. Only in-frame clones appear in the TCRdb table, and some are missing; sequencing was by immunoSEQ multiplex PCR. Among 250,000 to 300,000 clones, 91% were seen once, and the ten largest hold 1.2%. Input material: PBMCs or T cells enriched from blood (not recorded which). The chain carries TRBV6-5 and TRBJ1-3, with 7 bases aligning to TRBD1. This clonotype was obtained from a human donor in a cohort exposed to, infected with or recovered from COVID-19 (not recorded which). The donor label of this sample is uncertain. The CDR3 protein is CASRGGTASGNTIYF. CDR3 nucleotides: TGTGCCAGCAGAGGAGGGACAGCCTCTGGAAACACCATATATTTT.